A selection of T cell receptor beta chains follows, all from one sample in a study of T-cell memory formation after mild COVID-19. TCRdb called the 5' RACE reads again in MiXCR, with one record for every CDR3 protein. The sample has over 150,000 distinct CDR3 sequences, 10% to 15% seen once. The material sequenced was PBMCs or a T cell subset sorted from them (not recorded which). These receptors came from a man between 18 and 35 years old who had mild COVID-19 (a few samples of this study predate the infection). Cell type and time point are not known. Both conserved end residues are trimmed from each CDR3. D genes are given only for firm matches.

CDR3: ASSLAGLAGVGHLSNEQF; D: TRBD2; V: TRBV12-3/TRBV12-4
CDR3: ASRAGAASTDTQY; D: TRBD2; V: TRBV5-1
CDR3: AWSVLSSGANVLT; D: .; V: TRBV30
CDR3: ASSLQGYTQY; D: TRBD1; V: TRBV5-1
CDR3: ASSYAAGLGSGELF; D: .; V: TRBV6-5
CDR3: ASSFARHKETQY; D: .; V: TRBV7-2
CDR3: ASSLSGYSNQPQH; D: .; V: TRBV5-1
CDR3: ASSTSGNTQY; D: TRBD2; V: TRBV6-2/TRBV6-3
CDR3: ASSYVPGQGDQPQH; D: TRBD1; V: TRBV6-2/TRBV6-3
CDR3: ASSFWGTSEETQY; D: TRBD2; V: TRBV28
CDR3: ASSQVRGWGQETQY; D: .; V: TRBV14
CDR3: ASSQALGQPQH; D: .; V: TRBV3-1
CDR3: ASSLEGQQPQH; D: TRBD1; V: TRBV7-2